This TCR beta chain was recovered during a study of T cell changes during pregnancy in multiple sclerosis. TCRdb's copy holds only in-frame clones and misses some; the assay was immunoSEQ multiplex PCR. Of about 40,000 clones listed, around nine tenths are singletons. Germline V gene sequence: CDR1 MDHEN, CDR2 SYDVKM. The CDR3 is 11 amino acids. V gave up 6 bases and J gave up 9 bases, with 9 bases separating them. The sequence derives from a female donor with multiple sclerosis, enrolled in a pregnancy study. Sequencing was performed on CD4+ T cells from peripheral blood mononuclear cells, taken before pregnancy. The chain links TRBV28 to TRBJ1-5; the D is unclear. CDR3 protein: CASSARGPQHF. The CDR3 nucleotides read TGTGCCAGCAGCGCCCGAGGGCCCCAGCATTTT.